This T cell receptor beta chain was found in a study of OX40 agonist ivuxolimab in advanced cancers. The table came from immunoSEQ multiplex PCR; TCRdb's copy has only in-frame clones and leaves some out. In the table there are about 37,000 clones, roughly 83% of which are singletons. This clone is termed medium-sized. Because the CDR3's place on the DNA is in doubt, the DNA is left out and the CDR3 is given as listed by TCRdb. The CDR3 has 17 residues if both end residues are counted. The receptor comes from an adult with an advanced solid tumor such as melanoma, head and neck, liver or kidney cancer. V gene TRBV5-3 combines with J gene TRBJ2-3. TRBV5-3 is an ORF for which the function is uncertain. The sample here was CD4+ or CD8+ T cells sorted from blood, taken in a trial of the OX40 agonist ivuxolimab. The CDR3: CARSRRVPVCPADTQYF.